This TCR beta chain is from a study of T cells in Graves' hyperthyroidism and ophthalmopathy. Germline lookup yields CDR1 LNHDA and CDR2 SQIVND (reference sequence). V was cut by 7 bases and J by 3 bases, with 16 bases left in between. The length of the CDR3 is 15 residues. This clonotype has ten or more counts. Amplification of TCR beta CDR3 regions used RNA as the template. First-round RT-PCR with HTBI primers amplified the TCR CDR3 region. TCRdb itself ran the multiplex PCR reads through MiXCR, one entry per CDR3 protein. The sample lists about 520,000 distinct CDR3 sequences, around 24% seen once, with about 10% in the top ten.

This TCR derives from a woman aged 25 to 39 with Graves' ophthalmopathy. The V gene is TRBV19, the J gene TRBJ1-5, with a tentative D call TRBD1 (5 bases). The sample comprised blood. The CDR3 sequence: CASTRGTEHNQPQHF. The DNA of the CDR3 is TGTGCCAGTACCCGGGGGACGGAACACAATCAGCCCCAGCATTTT.